The sequence of this T cell receptor beta chain was determined in a study of cytomegalovirus exposure and HLA in healthy donors. It was with 60 Vbeta and 13 Jbeta primers that the PCR ran. The method was immunoSEQ multiplex PCR; TCRdb's version includes in-frame clones alone and lacks a portion of them. This table has about 150,000 clones, 70% to 80% appearing once. A word on this clone: What it binds is not known.

Findings and caveats of the study: According to a later analysis, most TCR beta chains associated with CMV appeared HLA-restricted. In a later analysis, common viral pathogens appeared linked to several of the most significant clusters. The study recorded about 160 TCR beta chains that were cytomegalovirus-associated.

The CDR3 consists of 14 residues. Deletions cut 4 bases from V and 7 bases from J, with 14 bases between. The germline V gene encodes CDR1 LNHDA and CDR2 SQIVND (reference sequence). This receptor was identified in a human donor in good health. The chain combines TRBV19 with TRBJ2-1, with D perhaps TRBD1 (6 bases). The specimen was PBMCs. Here the CDR3 reads CASSKAPQGNEQFF. The CDR3 region has the DNA TGTGCCAGTAGTAAGGCCCCACAGGGAAATGAGCAGTTCTTC.